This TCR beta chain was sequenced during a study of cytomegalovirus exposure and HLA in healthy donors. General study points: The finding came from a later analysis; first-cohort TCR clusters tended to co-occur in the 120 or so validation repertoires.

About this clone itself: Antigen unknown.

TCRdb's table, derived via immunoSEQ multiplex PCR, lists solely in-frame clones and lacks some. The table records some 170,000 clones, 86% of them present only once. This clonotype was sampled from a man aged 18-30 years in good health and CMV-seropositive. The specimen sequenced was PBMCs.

The CDR3 DNA sequence: TGTGCCAGTGATAGGGGGACGTCTGGAAACACCATATATTTT. Translation: CASDRGTSGNTIYF. The chain couples TRBV19 to TRBJ1-3; D is perhaps TRBD1 (6 bases). The CDR3 contains 14 residues. V was pared by 8 bases and J by 1 base, with 12 bases between. In germline, CDR1 is LNHDA, CDR2 SQIVND (reference sequence).